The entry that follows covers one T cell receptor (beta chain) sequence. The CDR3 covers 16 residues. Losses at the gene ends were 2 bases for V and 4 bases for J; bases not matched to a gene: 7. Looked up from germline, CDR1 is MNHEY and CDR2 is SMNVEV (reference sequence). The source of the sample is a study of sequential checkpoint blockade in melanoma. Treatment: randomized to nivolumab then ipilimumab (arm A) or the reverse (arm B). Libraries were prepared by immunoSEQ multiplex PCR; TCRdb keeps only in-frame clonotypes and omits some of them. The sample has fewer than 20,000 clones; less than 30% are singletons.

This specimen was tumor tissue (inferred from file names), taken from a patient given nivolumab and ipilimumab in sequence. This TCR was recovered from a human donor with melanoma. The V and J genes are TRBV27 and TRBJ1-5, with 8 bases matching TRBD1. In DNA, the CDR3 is TGTGCCAGCAGTTTAACGGAGACAGGGGCAAATCAGCCCCAGCATTTT. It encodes CASSLTETGANQPQHF.